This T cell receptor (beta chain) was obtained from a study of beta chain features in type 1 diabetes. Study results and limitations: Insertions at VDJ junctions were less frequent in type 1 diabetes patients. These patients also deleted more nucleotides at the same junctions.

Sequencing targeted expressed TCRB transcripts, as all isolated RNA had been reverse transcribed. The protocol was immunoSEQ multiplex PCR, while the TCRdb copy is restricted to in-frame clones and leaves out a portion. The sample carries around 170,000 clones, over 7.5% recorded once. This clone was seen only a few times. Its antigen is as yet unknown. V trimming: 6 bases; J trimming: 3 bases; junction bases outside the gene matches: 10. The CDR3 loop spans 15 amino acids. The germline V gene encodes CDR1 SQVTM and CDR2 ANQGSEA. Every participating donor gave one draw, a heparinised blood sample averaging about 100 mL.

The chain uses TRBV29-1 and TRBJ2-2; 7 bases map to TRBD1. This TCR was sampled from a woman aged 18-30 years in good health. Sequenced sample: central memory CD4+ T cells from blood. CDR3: CSVSNRDSYTGELFF. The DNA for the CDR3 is TGCAGCGTCTCTAACAGGGACAGTTACACCGGGGAGCTGTTTTTT.